The 27 T cell receptor beta chains below were found in one sample sequenced in a study of glioma-infiltrating T cells after dendritic cell vaccination. Time point noted: after dendritic cell vaccination, including at tumor progression/relapse. The protocol was immunoSEQ multiplex PCR, while the TCRdb copy is restricted to in-frame clones and leaves out a portion. The repertoire holds 85,000 or so clones, with approximately 81% as singletons. The sample consisted of blood, taken after dendritic cell vaccination. These receptors were collected from a human donor with glioblastoma.

This chain joins TRBV9 and TRBJ2-2, with D tentatively TRBD2 (5 bases). V dropped 0 bases and J dropped 0 bases, with 12 bases sitting between them. The CDR3 sequence is 17 residues long. Germline-derived CDR1 and CDR2 are SGDLS and YYNGEE. The CDR3 DNA follows: TGTGCCAGCAGCGTAGTAGGGCTAGCCTCGAACACCGGGGAGCTGTTTTTT. Its translation: CASSVVGLASNTGELFF.

The chain links TRBV11-3 to TRBJ2-3; 10 nucleotides agree with TRBD1. CDR3 length: 15 residues. Trimming cost V 6 bases and J 2 bases; bases outside gene matches: 5. In germline, CDR1 is SGHNT, CDR2 YENEEA. Here the CDR3 DNA reads TGTGCCAGCAGTCGGACAGGGGGGTTCACAGATACGCAGTATTTT. Translation: CASSRTGGFTDTQYF. Full variable domain (missing parts from reference TRBV11-3 and TRBJ2-3): EAGVVQSPRYKIIEKKQPVAFWCNPISGHNTLYWYLQNLGQGPELLIRYENEEAVDDSQLPKDRFSAERLKGVDSTLKIQPAELGDSAVYLCASSRTGGFTDTQYFGPGTRLTVL.

The chain couples TRBV19 to TRBJ2-7; 10 nucleotides match TRBD1. V lost 5 bases to trimming and J lost 2 bases; unmatched junction nucleotides: 3. Germline V gene data show CDR1 as LNHDA and CDR2 as SQIVND (reference sequence). This CDR3 is 14 amino acids long. CDR3 nucleotide sequence: TGTGCCAGTAGTCCCGGGACAGGGGCCTACGAGCAGTACTTC. Residues: CASSPGTGAYEQYF.

In this sample, this clone turned up once. The J gene is TRBJ2-7, the V gene TRBV30; 7 bases match TRBD1. J lost 0 bases, V lost 2 bases, and 10 bases had no gene match. CDR1 is GTSNPN and CDR2 is SVGIG in the germline V gene (reference sequence). The CDR3 length is 16 residues. This CDR3 is CAWSHEGAVSSYEQYF. CDR3 DNA sequence: TGTGCCTGGAGTCATGAGGGGGCAGTAAGCTCCTACGAGCAGTACTTC.

The chain employs TRBV19 and TRBJ2-7; 10 positions match TRBD1. With V trimmed by 6 bases and J by 3 bases, 8 bases remained unmatched. There are 15 residues in the CDR3. Germline-derived CDR1 and CDR2 are LNHDA and SQIVND (reference sequence). The CDR3 sequence: CASRPGQGEVYEQYF. CDR3 nucleotide sequence: TGTGCCAGTAGGCCTGGACAGGGGGAGGTCTACGAGCAGTACTTC.

CDR3 loop: CASSLGTEDTEAFF. The CDR3 bases are TGCGCCAGCAGCTTGGGGACAGAAGACACTGAAGCTTTCTTT. This chain connects TRBV5-1 to TRBJ1-1, with D perhaps matching TRBD1 (6 bases). The ends were cut back, 0 bases at V and 3 bases at J, with 9 bases in the middle. Germline values: CDR1 SGHRS, CDR2 YFSETQ. This CDR3 has 14 residues.

The V and J genes are TRBV15 and TRBJ1-5, with TRBD1 matching over 7 bases. Looked up from germline, CDR1 is LNHNV and CDR2 is YYDKDF (reference sequence). The CDR3 spans 15 residues. V lost 0 bases, J lost 6 bases, and 5 bases stayed unmatched. This CDR3 reads CATSREAAGGQPQHF. The CDR3 coding sequence is TGTGCCACCAGCAGAGAAGCGGCAGGGGGTCAGCCCCAGCATTTT.

The sample holds a few counts of this clone. The V and J genes are TRBV19 and TRBJ2-3; D possibly corresponds to TRBD2 (6 bases). The CDR3 consists of 13 residues. Germline V lookup: CDR1 LNHDA, CDR2 SQIVND (reference sequence). V was trimmed by 3 bases and J by 6 bases, leaving 10 bases between them. The CDR3 spells CASSIGGADTQYF. In DNA form, the CDR3 reads TGTGCCAGTAGTATCGGGGGAGCTGATACGCAGTATTTT.

This sequence joins TRBV30 and TRBJ2-7; 11 bases are a match to TRBD2. V lost 5 bases, J lost 5 bases, and 14 bases stayed unmatched. The CDR3 extends over 16 amino acids. The germline V gene has CDR1 GTSNPN and CDR2 SVGIG (reference sequence). CDR3: CAWLGLAGGKSHEQYF. DNA of the CDR3: TGTGCCTGGCTTGGCCTAGCGGGAGGAAAATCCCACGAGCAGTACTTC. The whole variable domain, remainder taken from reference TRBV30 and TRBJ2-7, is SQTIHQWPATLVQPVGSPLSLECTVEGTSNPNLYWYRQAAGRGLQLLFYSVGIGQISSEVPQNLSASRPQDRQFILSSKKLLLSDSGFYLCAWLGLAGGKSHEQYFGPGTRLTVT.

Only one count was recorded for this clone. The rearrangement links TRBV9 to TRBJ2-2; 7 bases map to TRBD1. The CDR3 covers 16 residues. The V gene end was trimmed by 1 base and the J gene end by 0 bases; junction bases not matched to a gene: 3. The germline CDR1 and CDR2 sequences are SGDLS and YYNGEE. The CDR3 sequence is CASSVTGAPNTGELFF. The CDR3 nucleotides are TGTGCCAGCAGCGTAACAGGGGCCCCGAACACCGGGGAGCTGTTTTTT.

The J gene is TRBJ1-2, the V gene TRBV29-1; D is perhaps TRBD1 (5 bases). The germline CDR1 and CDR2 sequences are SQVTM and ANQGSEA. Trimming cost V 0 bases and J 8 bases, with 13 bases left between them. This CDR3 region has 13 residues. The chain's CDR3 is CSVEDKGLKGYTF. The CDR3 DNA reads as TGCAGCGTTGAAGATAAGGGGCTGAAGGGCTACACCTTC.

Turning to this clone: Its ends do not fully match the called genes, so a read error is possible. The CDR3 coding sequence is TGCAGCGTTGCACCGGGACAGAATGAAAAATTGTTTTTT. Protein: CSVAPGQNEKLFF. The rearrangement joins TRBV29-1 to TRBJ1-4; 7 bases agree with TRBD1. The V gene's germline CDR1 is SQVTM and CDR2 ANQGSEA. The CDR3 extends over 13 amino acids. Together with reference TRBV29-1 and TRBJ1-4, the CDR3 gives the full variable domain: SAVISQKPSRDICQRGTSLTIQCQVDSQVTMMFWYRQQPGQSLTLIATANQGSEATYESGFVIDKFPISRPNLTFSTLTVSNMSPEDSSIYLCSVAPGQNEKLFFGSGTQLSVL.

CDR3 residues: CASRTTGTGDPEAFF. The CDR3 DNA is TGTGCCAGCAGAACTACCGGGACAGGGGACCCTGAAGCTTTCTTT. V gene TRBV28 combines with J gene TRBJ1-1; 10 positions match TRBD1. The CDR3 length is 15 residues. Germline CDR1 is MDHEN and CDR2 is SYDVKM. Trimming cost V 6 bases and J 6 bases; bases outside gene matches: 10. The full variable domain, rest sourced from reference TRBV28 and TRBJ1-1, is DVKVTQSSRYLVKRTGEKVFLECVQDMDHENMFWYRQDPGLGLRLIYFSYDVKMKEKGDIPEGYSVSREKKERFSLILESASTNQTSMYLCASRTTGTGDPEAFFGQGTRLTVV.

The table lists this clone with a few counts. This chain links TRBV25-1 with TRBJ2-7; 11 nucleotides agree with TRBD1. The CDR3 contains 16 residues. Germline CDR1 and CDR2: MGHDK and SYGVNS. Trimming took 2 bases from V and 1 from J; bases not matched to a gene: 4. CDR3 bases: TGTGCCAGCAGTGAACCTGGACAGGGGGCTTCCTACGAGCAGTACTTC. Translation gives CASSEPGQGASYEQYF.

V is TRBV18 and J is TRBJ2-3; 9 bases are shared with TRBD2. The J segment lost 5 bases and the V segment lost 6 bases, leaving 18 bases of the junction unmatched. Germline V gives CDR1 KGHSH, CDR2 LQKENI. The CDR3 length is 18 residues. The chain's CDR3 is CASSQLTGAGGVRDTQYF. Written as DNA, the CDR3 is TGTGCCAGCTCTCAGCTCACCGGAGCGGGAGGTGTTAGAGATACGCAGTATTTT.

The rearrangement uses TRBV9 and TRBJ1-2, with a possible D match to TRBD1 (6 bases). V was trimmed by 0 bases and J by 4 bases, leaving 16 bases between them. This CDR3 has 16 amino acids. Germline CDR1 is SGDLS and CDR2 is YYNGEE. DNA for the CDR3: TGTGCCAGCAGCGTAGTAGGGGGTGAGGGATCCTATGGCTACACCTTC. Protein sequence: CASSVVGGEGSYGYTF.

This clone was recorded a few times. The gene calls are TRBV14 and TRBJ1-3; TRBD1 is a possible D gene (6 bases). The CDR3 length is 16 residues. Germline CDR1 reads SGHDN; CDR2 reads FVKESK. The V gene lost 1 base and the J gene lost 3 bases, with 13 bases spanning the gap. The CDR3 DNA sequence: TGTGCCAGCAGCCAAGCAGGGGTTCCTTATGGAAACACCATATATTTT. Translation: CASSQAGVPYGNTIYF.

The chain joins TRBV13 to TRBJ2-4; 8 bases line up with TRBD1. The CDR3 is made up of 19 amino acids. V dropped 5 bases and J dropped 1; count of bases not matched to a gene: 16. The germline V gene has CDR1 PRHDT and CDR2 FYEKMQ (reference sequence). DNA for the CDR3: TGTGCCAGCAGCCTACAGGGGGGAAAAGGTATGATGGCCAAAAACATTCAGTACTTC. It specifies CASSLQGGKGMMAKNIQYF.

This clone was found once. DNA for the CDR3: TGCGCCAGCAGCCAAGTGGACAGGGAGGGCTATGGCTACACCTTC. This sequence encodes CASSQVDREGYGYTF. J is TRBJ1-2 and V is TRBV4-3; TRBD1 matches 8 bases. Trimming removed 1 base from V and 4 bases from J; junction bases left unmatched: 5. The germline V gene has CDR1 LGHNA and CDR2 YSLEER. The CDR3 runs 15 residues.

Comments on this clone: Since no conserved phenylalanine or tryptophan closes the CDR3, a read error is the likely cause. The chain combines TRBV5-4 with TRBJ1-1; D ambiguous. This CDR3 region has 12 residues. The V end was cut by 4 bases, the J end by 6 bases, with 10 bases between. The germline gives CDR1 SGHNT, CDR2 YYREEE (reference sequence). CDR3 bases: TGTGCCAGCAGCGGCGGCACCGCTGAAGCTTTCTCT. Its protein product is CASSGGTAEAFS.

The rearrangement links TRBV29-1 to TRBJ1-1; 9 bases match TRBD1. CDR1 SQVTM and CDR2 ANQGSEA come from the germline V gene. The CDR3 extends over 14 amino acids. V was pared by 6 bases and J by 5 bases, with 10 bases of the junction left unmatched. The CDR3 is CSVPTGQGLTEAFF. The CDR3 region has the DNA TGCAGCGTCCCCACCGGACAGGGGTTAACTGAAGCTTTCTTT. The full variable domain, rest sourced from reference TRBV29-1 and TRBJ1-1, is SAVISQKPSRDICQRGTSLTIQCQVDSQVTMMFWYRQQPGQSLTLIATANQGSEATYESGFVIDKFPISRPNLTFSTLTVSNMSPEDSSIYLCSVPTGQGLTEAFFGQGTRLTVV.

The rearrangement joins TRBV9 to TRBJ2-5, with a weak D call TRBD2 (6 bases). Between the trimmed V and J ends, which lost 3 bases and 5 bases, there was a span of 11 bases. The CDR3 length is 13 residues. Germline V gene data show CDR1 as SGDLS and CDR2 as YYNGEE. Here the CDR3 DNA reads TGTGCCAGCAGCGGGAGGGGAAAGGAGACCCAGTACTTC. This translates into CASSGRGKETQYF.

This rearrangement joins TRBV29-1 to TRBJ2-1; TRBD2 matches 16 bases. The CDR3 runs to 16 residues. The V gene end was trimmed by 8 bases and the J gene end by 5 bases; junction bases not matched to a gene: 9. Germline V gene lookup returns CDR1 SQVTM and CDR2 ANQGSEA. This CDR3 reads CSSQGLAGGINNEQFF. DNA of the CDR3: TGCAGCTCCCAGGGACTAGCGGGAGGGATTAACAATGAGCAGTTCTTC.

The chain couples TRBV9 to TRBJ2-2, with TRBD2 matching 11 bases. This CDR3 is 19 amino acids long. Germline CDR1 SGDLS, CDR2 YYNGEE. Unmatched junction bases numbered 8, after V lost 1 base and J lost 0 bases. The CDR3 loop reads CASSVPSGSGGANTGELFF. The CDR3 DNA is TGTGCCAGCAGCGTACCCTCGGGTAGCGGGGGGGCGAACACCGGGGAGCTGTTTTTT.

J is TRBJ1-1 and V is TRBV6-1; no definite D call. The CDR3 is 14 amino acids. V was clipped by 2 bases and J by 2 bases, with 9 bases between them. CDR1 MNHNS and CDR2 SASEGT come from the germline V gene. The CDR3 reads CASSEHSLNTEAFF. CDR3 coding DNA: TGTGCCAGCAGTGAACACAGCCTTAACACTGAAGCTTTCTTT.

CDR3 DNA: TGTGCCAGCAGTCCGGGGAGTACCCGGGGGGATTTTTATGGCTACACCTTC. This codes for CASSPGSTRGDFYGYTF. V gene TRBV27 combines with J gene TRBJ1-2, with D possibly being TRBD1 (5 bases). The CDR3 is made up of 17 amino acids. Germline loops: CDR1 MNHEY, CDR2 SMNVEV (reference sequence). Trimming shortened V by 5 bases and J by 5 bases, and 24 bases separated the two germline ends.

V gene TRBV19 combines with J gene TRBJ1-1; the D gene is possibly TRBD1 (6 bases). Germline assignment: CDR1 LNHDA and CDR2 SQIVND (reference sequence). V lost 6 bases and J lost 1, with 9 bases in between. The CDR3 runs to 13 residues. As DNA, the CDR3 is TGTGCCAGTAGATGGGGGCCGAACACTGAAGCTTTCTTT. Encoded protein: CASRWGPNTEAFF.